Shown below are 5 T cell receptor beta chains from a single sample sequenced in a study of T cells after yellow fever vaccination. TCRdb passed the 5' RACE reads through MiXCR, listing each CDR3 protein once. The top ten hold around 19% of the sample, which has under 400,000 distinct CDR3 sequences, under 14% seen once. Sequenced here: PBMCs, sampled on the day of the first yellow fever vaccination. The receptors originated from a man in his late teens or twenties who received the YFV17D yellow fever vaccine.

The chain is built from TRBV6-2 or TRBV6-3 and TRBJ1-1; tentatively, D is TRBD1 (6 bases). This CDR3 is 13 amino acids long. Trimming pared 8 bases from V and 5 bases from J, leaving 15 bases between. Per the germline V gene, CDR1 is MNHEY and CDR2 is SVGEGT. The CDR3 DNA sequence: TGTGCCAGCGGCAAGGGGGTTGTAACTGAAGCTTTCTTT. It is translated as CASGKGVVTEAFF.

The chain has TRBV4-2 and TRBJ1-1; D unclear. V lost 1 base to trimming and J lost 6 bases, with 9 bases between them. CDR1 LGHNA and CDR2 YNFKEQ come from the germline V gene. This CDR3 contains 13 residues. In DNA, the CDR3 is TGTGCCAGCAGCCAAGGACCCGGGGCTGAAGCTTTCTTT. Translated, it gives CASSQGPGAEAFF.

CDR3 nucleotides: TGTGCCAGCAGCCATGACTTGACAGGTTCGCGGCAGTACGTC. It translates to CASSHDLTGSRQYV. The chain carries TRBV7-2 and TRBJ2-7; D is possibly TRBD1 (6 bases). Trimming shortened V by 5 bases and J by 9 bases, and 20 bases separated the two germline ends. CDR1 is SGHTA, CDR2 FQGNSA, per germline. CDR3 size: 14 residues.

This clonotype was observed a few times. V gene TRBV4-3 combines with J gene TRBJ1-5; D unresolved. Germline CDR1 LGHNA, CDR2 YSLEER. Trimming stripped 0 bases from V and 7 bases from J, with 13 bases between. CDR3 size: 15 residues. The CDR3 loop is CASSQDSSPRQPQHF. Here the CDR3 DNA reads TGCGCCAGCAGCCAAGATAGCTCTCCCAGGCAGCCCCAGCATTTT.

This clonotype was seen a few times. The chain has TRBV18 and TRBJ1-4; D uncertain. The germline V gene encodes CDR1 KGHSH and CDR2 LQKENI. This CDR3 is 13 amino acids long. V lost 0 bases, J lost 7 bases, and 6 bases lay in between. The CDR3 sequence is CASSPPDVEKLFF. For the CDR3, the DNA is TGTGCCAGCTCACCACCGGATGTTGAAAAACTGTTTTTT. The variable domain in full, with the rest retrieved from reference TRBV18 and TRBJ1-4, is NAGVMQNPRHLVRRRGQEARLRCSPMKGHSHVYWYRQLPEEGLKFMVYLQKENIIDESGMPKERFSAEFPKEGPSILRIQQVVRGDSAAYFCASSPPDVEKLFFGSGTQLSVL.